This T cell receptor (beta chain) came from a study of T cell responses to AZD1222 COVID-19 vaccine (dated by TCRdb to the early 2020s). At the level of the whole study: AZD1222 recipients given second doses at about 4 weeks or at about 12 weeks were pooled, since spike-specific TCR depth and breadth were not found to differ between the two schedules. A total of about 250 trial participants underwent TCR sequencing, of whom 207 had received two doses of AZD1222 and about 25 had received two doses of the MenACWY control vaccine. Enrollment into the trials was organized by age into subgroups of 18-55, 56-69 and 70-plus years, and those subgroups contained roughly 140, 27 and 60 TCR-sequenced participants, respectively. Broader findings and caveats from the paper: Spike-specific TCR breadth and depth rose significantly after two AZD1222 doses compared with day 0 and with MenACWY recipients. Participants were mostly white British and included more females than males, and it was suggested by the authors that clonal diversity may have been underestimated. In the small 56-69-year group, the increase in depth fell short of significance, most likely because of low power. Conclusions about previously exposed vaccinees were limited because only six AZD1222 recipients were SARS-CoV-2 seropositive at baseline. Reportedly, almost half of the unique spike-specific TCRs recognized epitopes lying outside the regions that are mutated in the B.1.351 and B.1.1.7 variants. CD4 TCRs associated with the vaccine covered the entire spike protein, and the dominant responses were in regions 160-218 and 743-854. No day 14 peak-response samples were available, so repertoires were characterized only after the peak T cell response.

The meaning of the sample's time point label: baseline before first vaccination. The vaccinee samples were drawn from two UK trials, COV001 and COV002, one of which was a single-blind randomized controlled phase 2/3 trial testing AZD1222 (ChAdOx1 nCoV-19) in healthy adults. Trial participant PBMC samples were collected at day 0 and day 28 after the second dose for TCRbeta chain sequencing. Including cysteine and phenylalanine, the CDR3 has 17 amino acids. Only the CDR3 part of the read is kept: 51 bases, read in frame from the first base. The germline ends are 23 bases apart after V is trimmed by 5 bases and J by 7 bases. CDR1 and CDR2, per the germline V gene (reference sequence), are SEHNR and FQNEAQ. This clone was seen only a few times. Its target antigen remains unknown. Base qualities are missing; no much larger clone stands one base away. The CDR3 regions of human TCRbeta chains were analyzed by immunosequencing. In the source study's methods: TCRs in the repertoires were compared against a reference library of SARS-CoV-2-specific TCRs that had been generated with the MIRA antigen-specificity platform. Breadth was defined as the fraction of unique TCRs that were SARS-CoV-2-associated. Depth was defined as the fraction of total T cells that were SARS-CoV-2-associated. Using the MIRA data, every spike-specific TCR was mapped to the spike region that the TCR reacted to and assigned to either a CD4 or a CD8 class. Log10-transformed breadth and depth values were compared by one-way ANOVA with Sidak's multiple comparisons tests. This immuneACCESS table, as held by TCRdb, lists in-frame sequences with V and J called but not all clones. Of the missing ones, under half trace to an unresolved V gene in checked studies; the others have no known cause. The V and J calls and clone size were taken over from that table, and D and trimming were inferred from the DNA. The sample table lists roughly 100,000 clones, less than 90% of them with a count of one. The ten largest make up approximately 15% of the sample.

Specimen: peripheral blood, collected on day 0 of AZD1222 vaccination. This receptor was taken from an adult in good health. Rearrangement joined TRBV7-9 to TRBJ2-2; the D gene could be TRBD1 or TRBD2, each one agreeing over 5 bases. The CDR3 region has the sequence CASSQQGEGTVYGELFF. The nucleotide sequence is given as TGTGCCAGCAGCCAACAAGGGGAAGGGACGGTATACGGGGAGCTGTTTTTT.